This T cell receptor beta chain stems from a study of T cell responses to AZD1222 COVID-19 vaccine. Profiling relied on immunoSEQ multiplex PCR, and the TCRdb table lists in-frame clones only, not all of them. This sample has more than 95,000 clones, with 88% found just once. Germline V gene lookup returns CDR1 MRHNA and CDR2 SNTAGT. The V and J ends lost 4 bases and 9 bases, in that order; junction bases with no gene match: 12. The length of the CDR3 is 16 residues. This TCR came from an adult in good health. The sample consisted of peripheral blood, taken on day 0 of AZD1222 vaccination. The J gene is TRBJ2-3, the V gene TRBV6-4; 11 bases fit TRBD1. The CDR3 protein is CASSATGQGAGGTQYF. The CDR3 nucleotides are TGTGCCAGCAGTGCCACCGGACAGGGGGCGGGAGGCACGCAGTATTTT.